One and the same sample provided the 27 T cell receptor beta chains below, sequenced in a study of response to subunit inactivated influenza vaccine. TCRdb re-derived calls from the RT-PCR reads in MiXCR, one entry per CDR3 protein. The table records about 620,000 distinct CDR3 sequences, roughly 10% of them present only once. These sequences were also reported in another study, on T cells expressing NK-cell markers. That source reports: Libraries used 5'RACE template switching adding universal primer site and UMIs.

Sequenced here: PBMCs from blood, sampled on the day of vaccination. The receptors shown here come from a man in his fifties or sixties who received an inactivated influenza vaccine.

V gene TRBV30 combines with J gene TRBJ1-5; D might be TRBD1 (5 bases). V lost 8 bases, J lost 0 bases, and 26 bases lay in between. CDR1 and CDR2 (germline): GTSNPN, SVGIG (reference sequence). CDR3 length equals 18 residues. The CDR3 nucleotides are TGTGCCCAAGTGTTCGGAGGATCGGGGCGATATAGCAATCAGCCCCAGCATTTT. Translating it yields CAQVFGGSGRYSNQPQHF.

This clonotype occurred many times. The chain carries TRBV7-9 and TRBJ2-3, with 8 bases that match TRBD1. The CDR3 runs 15 residues. Unmatched junction bases numbered 4, after V lost 3 bases and J lost 2 bases. CDR1 and CDR2 (germline): SEHNR, FQNEAQ (reference sequence). CDR3 amino acids: CASSFRTGYTDTQYF. DNA of the CDR3: TGTGCCAGCAGCTTTCGGACAGGGTACACAGATACGCAGTATTTT.

A few counts support this clonotype. J is TRBJ2-3 and V is TRBV5-4; 12 nucleotides match TRBD2. After removal of 4 bases from V and 5 bases from J, the junction contained 8 bases not matched to a gene. Per the germline V gene, CDR1 is SGHNT and CDR2 is YYREEE (reference sequence). The CDR3 is 16 amino acids. Written as DNA, the CDR3 is TGTGCCAGCAGCGCCGGGCTAGCGGGGGGGGGAGATACGCAGTATTTT. Protein: CASSAGLAGGGDTQYF.

This clonotype turned up a few times. The DNA of the CDR3 is TGTGCCAGCTCACCAGACTTCACCGGGGAGCTGTTTTTT. Translating it yields CASSPDFTGELFF. The genes are TRBV18 and TRBJ2-2; D not resolved. The CDR3 contains 13 residues. V was shortened by 2 bases and J by 4 bases, with 5 bases between the two germline ends. CDR1 KGHSH and CDR2 LQKENI come from the germline V gene.

This clonotype was seen only a few times. The gene calls are TRBV15 and TRBJ1-6, with D hard to call. Deletions cut 0 bases from V and 7 bases from J, with 16 bases between. Germline CDR1 LNHNV, CDR2 YYDKDF (reference sequence). The CDR3 is made up of 17 amino acids. The CDR3 region has the DNA TGTGCCACCAGCAGAGAGAGGTGGAGGGAAGACAATTCACCCCTCCACTTT. Protein product: CATSRERWREDNSPLHF. The entire variable domain, with the rest obtained from reference TRBV15 and TRBJ1-6, is as follows: DAMVIQNPRYQVTQFGKPVTLSCSQTLNHNVMYWYQQKSSQAPKLLFHYYDKDFNNEADTPDNFQSRRPNTSFCFLDIRSPGLGDTAMYLCATSRERWREDNSPLHFGNGTRLTVT.

There are a few counts of this clonotype. The V call is TRBV28, the J call TRBJ2-2, with 9 bases identical to TRBD2. The ends lost 6 bases at V and 4 bases at J; junction bases unmatched: 6. From germline, CDR1 is MDHEN and CDR2 SYDVKM. This CDR3 spans 15 amino acids. The CDR3 DNA follows: TGTGCCAGCAGCCCCGGGACTAGCCTCACCGGGGAGCTGTTTTTT. Protein: CASSPGTSLTGELFF.

The chain employs TRBV4-3 and TRBJ2-7; D remains ambiguous. V lost 0 bases to trimming and J lost 6 bases, with 12 bases between them. The V gene's germline CDR1 is LGHNA and CDR2 YSLEER. This CDR3 has 14 residues. The DNA for the CDR3 is TGCGCCAGCAGCCAAGATTTGGGTTCGGGCGAGCAGTACTTC. Translated, it gives CASSQDLGSGEQYF.

A few counts support this clonotype. This chain connects TRBV11-3 to TRBJ2-2, with 8 nucleotides matching TRBD2. Germline V gene sequence: CDR1 SGHNT, CDR2 YENEEA. The ends lost 3 bases at V and 2 bases at J; junction bases unmatched: 5. This CDR3 spans 16 amino acids. The CDR3 coding sequence is TGTGCCAGCAGCTTCAGGAGCGGGGGTAACACCGGGGAGCTGTTTTTT. As protein: CASSFRSGGNTGELFF.

There are a few counts of this clonotype. The genes are TRBV12-3 or TRBV12-4 and TRBJ2-1; D is perhaps TRBD2 (6 bases). Trimming pared 5 bases from V and 10 bases from J, leaving 24 bases between. This CDR3 is built from 16 residues. CDR3 DNA: TGTGCCAGCAGTCAACCGAGGGGTAGCGGCCGAGGAGAGCAGTTCTTC. This translates into CASSQPRGSGRGEQFF.

V gene TRBV12-3 or TRBV12-4 combines with J gene TRBJ2-7; 10 nucleotides line up with TRBD1. Germline trimming cut 5 bases from V and 4 bases from J; bases unmatched to any gene: 8. This CDR3 comprises 15 residues. The CDR3 coding sequence is TGTGCCAGCAGTCATGGGGACAGGGGTTGGTACGAGCAGTACTTC. Its protein product is CASSHGDRGWYEQYF.

This clonotype showed up just a few times. This chain uses TRBV24-1 with TRBJ2-5; TRBD2 aligns across 8 bases. Germline assignment: CDR1 KGHDR and CDR2 SFDVKD. The CDR3 covers 14 residues. The V segment lost 11 bases and the J segment 1 base; nucleotides outside the gene matches: 8. The CDR3 DNA sequence: TGTGCCAGACGAGGACTAGCCTGCCAAGAGACCCAGTACTTC. Encoded protein: CARRGLACQETQYF.

The chain combines TRBV5-6 with TRBJ2-2; the match to TRBD2 covers 9 bases. The germline V gene has CDR1 SGHDT and CDR2 YYEEEE. This CDR3 is built from 15 residues. With V trimmed by 2 bases and J by 6 bases, 5 bases remained unmatched. As DNA, the CDR3 is TGTGCCAGCAGCTTAGTAGCGGGAGTCCCCGGGGAGCTGTTTTTT. Its protein is CASSLVAGVPGELFF. Complete variable domain (other parts from reference TRBV5-6 and TRBJ2-2): DAGVTQSPTHLIKTRGQQVTLRCSPKSGHDTVSWYQQALGQGPQFIFQYYEEEERQRGNFPDRFSGHQFPNYSSELNVNALLLGDSALYLCASSLVAGVPGELFFGEGSRLTVL.

This clonotype was found many times. V gene TRBV10-3 combines with J gene TRBJ2-1; TRBD1 matches at 7 bases. Germline CDR1 is ENHRY and CDR2 is SYGVKD. J was trimmed by 9 bases and V by 4 bases; bases with no gene match: 3. CDR3 size: 12 residues. The CDR3 DNA reads TGTGCCATCAGTGGACAGGGCGGTGAGCAGTTCTTC. This gives the protein CAISGQGGEQFF.

This clonotype was observed a few times. The gene calls are TRBV7-9 and TRBJ2-1; 8 bases match TRBD2. Germline loops: CDR1 SEHNR, CDR2 FQNEAQ (reference sequence). CDR3 length: 13 residues. J gave up 9 bases and V 11 bases, and 12 bases lay outside the gene matches. CDR3 protein: CACGSGDRGEQFF. As DNA, the CDR3 is TGTGCCTGCGGTAGCGGGGATAGGGGTGAGCAGTTCTTC.

CDR3 in DNA: TGTGCCAGCCAACCCAGACGGAACACTGAAGCTTTCTTT. Protein sequence: CASQPRRNTEAFF. The chain joins TRBV7-9 to TRBJ1-1, with unresolved D. From germline, CDR1 is SEHNR and CDR2 FQNEAQ (reference sequence). This CDR3 contains 13 residues. V lost 8 bases and J lost 1, with 11 bases in between.

The gene calls are TRBV12-3 or TRBV12-4 and TRBJ2-1; 7 positions agree with TRBD1. The V segment lost 4 bases and the J segment 4 bases; nucleotides outside the gene matches: 10. The CDR3 loop spans 16 amino acids. CDR3 sequence (DNA): TGTGCCAGCAGTTACCCGGTGAGACAGGGTTACAATGAGCAGTTCTTC. Translating it yields CASSYPVRQGYNEQFF.

The chain couples TRBV4-3 to TRBJ1-6; possibly TRBD1 for D (6 bases). V lost 0 bases and J lost 8, with 11 bases in between. CDR1 and CDR2 (germline): LGHNA, YSLEER. This CDR3 contains 15 residues. CDR3 sequence reads: CASSQDAGAYSPLHF. The CDR3 nucleotides are TGCGCCAGCAGCCAAGATGCGGGGGCATATTCACCCCTCCACTTT.

This clonotype was detected only a few times. The chain links TRBV20-1 to TRBJ1-1; maybe TRBD1 (6 bases). The CDR3 consists of 14 residues. V gave up 0 bases and J gave up 1 base, with 9 bases separating them. Per germline, CDR1 DFQATT and CDR2 SNEGSKA (reference sequence). Here the CDR3 DNA reads TGCAGTGCTAGAGAAGGGGGGAGGAACACTGAAGCTTTCTTT. This codes for CSAREGGRNTEAFF.

V and J are TRBV28 and TRBJ2-7; no clear D. There are 14 residues in the CDR3. The V end was cut by 2 bases, the J end by 2 bases, with 10 bases between. Germline CDR1 MDHEN, CDR2 SYDVKM. For the CDR3, the DNA is TGTGCCAGCAGTTTAGTGTCGGGTGCCTACGAGCAGTACTTC. Amino acid sequence: CASSLVSGAYEQYF.

This clonotype turned up a few times. The genes are TRBV20-1 and TRBJ2-2, with D maybe TRBD1 (6 bases). V was pared by 6 bases and J by 7 bases, with 12 bases between. Germline V CDR1 and CDR2: DFQATT, SNEGSKA (reference sequence). The CDR3 loop spans 12 amino acids. CDR3 nucleotide sequence: TGCAGTGCGCCTACAGGGAGCGGGGAGCTGTTTTTT. This codes for CSAPTGSGELFF.

This sequence joins TRBV28 and TRBJ2-3; 9 bases map to TRBD2. CDR1 and CDR2 from the germline V gene are MDHEN and SYDVKM. V shed 6 bases, J shed 4 bases, and the junction held 11 bases outside the gene matches. The CDR3 loop spans 16 amino acids. CDR3 region: CASSSGLAGIADTQYF. The CDR3 DNA follows: TGTGCCAGCAGCTCGGGGCTAGCGGGGATTGCAGATACGCAGTATTTT.

This clonotype was recorded a few times. V gene TRBV12-3 or TRBV12-4 combines with J gene TRBJ2-3; 8 bases map to TRBD2. The V segment lost 2 bases and the J segment 0 bases; nucleotides outside the gene matches: 7. The CDR3 contains 17 residues. CDR3 in amino acids: CASSLFPRGESTDTQYF. The DNA of the CDR3 is TGTGCCAGCAGTTTATTCCCGCGGGGGGAAAGCACAGATACGCAGTATTTT.

CDR3 bases: TGTGCCAGCAGCACGGGACTAGCGGGGGGATATGGCACAGATACGCAGTATTTT. It translates to CASSTGLAGGYGTDTQYF. The chain couples TRBV3-1 to TRBJ2-3; TRBD2 aligns across 15 bases. Trimming took 5 bases from V and 1 from J; bases not matched to a gene: 7. This CDR3 is built from 18 residues. CDR1 LGHDT and CDR2 YNNKEL come from the germline V gene (reference sequence).

The V gene is TRBV5-1, the J gene TRBJ2-3; TRBD2 matches 8 bases. From germline, CDR1 is SGHRS and CDR2 YFSETQ. The CDR3 contains 14 residues. The ends lost 5 bases at V and 1 base at J; junction bases unmatched: 3. CDR3 region: CASREGLGTDTQYF. The CDR3 nucleotides read TGCGCCAGCAGAGAGGGACTAGGCACAGATACGCAGTATTTT.

The chain carries TRBV15 and TRBJ2-5, with D maybe TRBD1 (5 bases). The V end was cut by 0 bases, the J end by 9 bases, with 14 bases between. Germline lookup yields CDR1 LNHNV and CDR2 YYDKDF (reference sequence). The CDR3 totals 14 residues. The CDR3 bases are TGTGCCACCAGCAGAGAATTGGATACAGGAGCCCAGTACTTC. Translated: CATSRELDTGAQYF.

This clonotype has ten or more counts. V and J are TRBV4-1 and TRBJ2-1, with D unclear. Germline CDR1 and CDR2: MGHRA and YSYEKL. The CDR3 contains 10 residues. The V and J ends lost 3 bases and 6 bases respectively, with 0 bases between them. The CDR3 loop is CASSHNEQFF. CDR3 nucleotide sequence: TGCGCCAGCAGCCACAATGAGCAGTTCTTC.

This clonotype was seen only a few times. The genes are TRBV11-2 and TRBJ2-1, with 7 bases matching TRBD2. The CDR3 covers 17 residues. The germline CDR1 and CDR2 sequences are SGHAT and FQNNGV. The junction had 10 bases not matched to a gene; V was cut back by 5 bases and J by 0 bases. The CDR3 sequence: CASSIPRDYRSYNEQFF. CDR3 bases: TGTGCCAGCAGCATCCCCCGGGACTACCGCTCCTACAATGAGCAGTTCTTC.